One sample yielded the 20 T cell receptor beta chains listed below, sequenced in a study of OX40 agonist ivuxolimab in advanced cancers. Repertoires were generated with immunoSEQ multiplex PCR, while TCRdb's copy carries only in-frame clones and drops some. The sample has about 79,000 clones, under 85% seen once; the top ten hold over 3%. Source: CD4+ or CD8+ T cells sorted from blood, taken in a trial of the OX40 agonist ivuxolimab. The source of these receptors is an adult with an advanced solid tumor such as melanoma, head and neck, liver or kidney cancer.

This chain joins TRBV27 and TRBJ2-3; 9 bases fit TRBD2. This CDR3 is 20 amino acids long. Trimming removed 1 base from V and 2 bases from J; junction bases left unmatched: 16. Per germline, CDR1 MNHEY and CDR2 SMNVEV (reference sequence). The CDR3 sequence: CASSLFSGSASGTITDTQYF. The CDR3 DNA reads TGTGCCAGCAGTTTATTTTCGGGTTCGGCTAGCGGGACCATCACAGATACGCAGTATTTT.

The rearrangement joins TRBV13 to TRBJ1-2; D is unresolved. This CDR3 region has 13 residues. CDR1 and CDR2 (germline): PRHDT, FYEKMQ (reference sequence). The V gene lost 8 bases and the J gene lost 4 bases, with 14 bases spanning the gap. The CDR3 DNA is TGTGCCAGCGGTACGGGTTCCAGCTATGGCTACACCTTC. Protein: CASGTGSSYGYTF.

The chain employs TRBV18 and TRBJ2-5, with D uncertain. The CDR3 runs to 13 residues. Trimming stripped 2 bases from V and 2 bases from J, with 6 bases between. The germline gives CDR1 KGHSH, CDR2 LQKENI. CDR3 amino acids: CASSPNNQETQYF. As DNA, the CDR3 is TGTGCCAGCTCACCAAATAATCAAGAGACCCAGTACTTC.

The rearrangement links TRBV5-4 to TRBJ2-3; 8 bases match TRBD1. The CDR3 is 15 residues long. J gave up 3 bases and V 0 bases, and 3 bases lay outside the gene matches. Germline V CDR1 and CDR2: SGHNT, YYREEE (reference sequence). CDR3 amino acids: CASSLDTGGTDTQYF. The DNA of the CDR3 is TGTGCCAGCAGCTTGGATACAGGGGGTACAGATACGCAGTATTTT.

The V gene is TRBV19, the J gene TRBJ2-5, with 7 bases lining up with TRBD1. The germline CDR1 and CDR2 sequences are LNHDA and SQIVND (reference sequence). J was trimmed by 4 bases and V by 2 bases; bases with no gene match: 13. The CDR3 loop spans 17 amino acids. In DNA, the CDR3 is TGTGCCAGTAGTATAACTCAGACAGGGACGATCGTAGAGACCCAGTACTTC. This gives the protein CASSITQTGTIVETQYF.

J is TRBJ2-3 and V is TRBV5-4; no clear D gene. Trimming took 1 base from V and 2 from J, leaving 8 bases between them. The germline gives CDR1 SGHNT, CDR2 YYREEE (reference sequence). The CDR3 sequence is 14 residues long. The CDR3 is CASSLTSVTDTQYF. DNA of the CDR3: TGTGCCAGCAGCTTGACTTCGGTCACAGATACGCAGTATTTT.

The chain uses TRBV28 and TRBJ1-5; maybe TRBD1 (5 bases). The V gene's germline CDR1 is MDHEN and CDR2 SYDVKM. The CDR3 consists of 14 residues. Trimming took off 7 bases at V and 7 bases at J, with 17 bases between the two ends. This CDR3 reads CASTPGASGQPQHF. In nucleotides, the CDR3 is TGTGCCAGCACCCCTGGGGCCAGCGGGCAGCCCCAGCATTTT.

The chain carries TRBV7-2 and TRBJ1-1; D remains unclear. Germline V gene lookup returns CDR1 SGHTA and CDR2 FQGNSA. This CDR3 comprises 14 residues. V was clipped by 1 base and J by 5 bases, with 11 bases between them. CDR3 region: CASSLGVGWTEAFF. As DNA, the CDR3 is TGTGCCAGCAGCTTAGGGGTGGGATGGACTGAAGCTTTCTTT.

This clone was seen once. The CDR3 sequence: CASSLAGLVGEQFF. CDR3 in DNA: TGTGCCAGCAGCTTAGCGGGACTAGTTGGTGAGCAGTTCTTC. The rearrangement uses TRBV7-9 and TRBJ2-1, with 8 bases aligning to TRBD2. This CDR3 region has 14 residues. Trimming took 0 bases from V and 9 from J; bases not matched to a gene: 4. The V gene's germline CDR1 is SEHNR and CDR2 FQNEAQ (reference sequence).

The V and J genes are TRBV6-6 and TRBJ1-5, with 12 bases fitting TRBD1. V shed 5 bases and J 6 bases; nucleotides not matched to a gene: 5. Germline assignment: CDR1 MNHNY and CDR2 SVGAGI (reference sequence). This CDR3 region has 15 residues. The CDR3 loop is CASSPGTGGGQPQHF. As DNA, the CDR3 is TGTGCCAGCAGTCCCGGGACAGGGGGCGGTCAGCCCCAGCATTTT.

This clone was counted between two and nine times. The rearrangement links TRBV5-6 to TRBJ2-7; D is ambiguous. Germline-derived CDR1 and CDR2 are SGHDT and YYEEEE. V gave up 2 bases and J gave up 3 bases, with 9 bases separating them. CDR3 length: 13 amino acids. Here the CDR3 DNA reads TGTGCCAGCAGCTTAGGGCTCTTCTACGAGCAGTACTTC. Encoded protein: CASSLGLFYEQYF.

The CDR3 here is CASSLGTVTYEQYF. CDR3 sequence (DNA): TGCGCCAGCAGCCTCGGGACAGTTACCTACGAGCAGTACTTC. The V gene is TRBV5-1, the J gene TRBJ2-7; 7 bases line up with TRBD1. Unmatched junction bases numbered 6, after V lost 4 bases and J lost 2 bases. Germline CDR1 and CDR2: SGHRS and YFSETQ. CDR3 size: 14 residues.

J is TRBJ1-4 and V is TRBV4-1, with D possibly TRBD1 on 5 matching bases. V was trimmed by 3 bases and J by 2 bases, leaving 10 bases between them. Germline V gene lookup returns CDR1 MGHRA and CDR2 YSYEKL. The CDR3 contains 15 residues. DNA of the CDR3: TGCGCCAGCAGCCATTTCAGGGTGACTAATGAAAAACTGTTTTTT. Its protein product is CASSHFRVTNEKLFF.

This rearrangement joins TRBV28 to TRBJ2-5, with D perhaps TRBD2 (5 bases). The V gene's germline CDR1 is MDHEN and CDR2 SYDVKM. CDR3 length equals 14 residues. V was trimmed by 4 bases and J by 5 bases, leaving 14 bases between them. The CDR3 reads CASSSREHGETQYF. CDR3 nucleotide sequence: TGTGCCAGCAGTTCGAGGGAGCACGGGGAGACCCAGTACTTC.

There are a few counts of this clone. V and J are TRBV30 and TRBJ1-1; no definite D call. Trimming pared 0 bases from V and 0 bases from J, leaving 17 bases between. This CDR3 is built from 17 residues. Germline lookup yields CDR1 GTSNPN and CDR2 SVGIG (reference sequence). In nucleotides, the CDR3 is TGTGCCTGGAGTGTAAGTAGAAGGGAGCGGGTGAACACTGAAGCTTTCTTT. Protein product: CAWSVSRRERVNTEAFF.

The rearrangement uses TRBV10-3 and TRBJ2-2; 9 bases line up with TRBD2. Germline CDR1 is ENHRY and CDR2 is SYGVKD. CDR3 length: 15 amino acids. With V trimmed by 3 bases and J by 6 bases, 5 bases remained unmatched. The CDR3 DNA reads TGTGCCATCAGTGATGTAGCGGGAGTGGCCGGGGAGCTGTTTTTT. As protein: CAISDVAGVAGELFF.

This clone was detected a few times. CDR3 amino acids: CASSEEGSTDTQYF. The CDR3 coding sequence is TGTGCCAGCAGTGAAGAGGGGAGCACAGATACGCAGTATTTT. The chain carries TRBV2 and TRBJ2-3, with D perhaps TRBD1 (5 bases). The CDR3 covers 14 residues. The V end was cut by 1 base, the J end by 0 bases, with 5 bases between. Germline values: CDR1 SNHLY, CDR2 FYNNEI.

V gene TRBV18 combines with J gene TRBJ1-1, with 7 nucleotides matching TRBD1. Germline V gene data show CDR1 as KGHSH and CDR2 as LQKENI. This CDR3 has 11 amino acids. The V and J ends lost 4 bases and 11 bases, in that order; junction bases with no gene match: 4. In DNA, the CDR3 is TGTGCCAGCTCACAACAGGGGTGGGCTTTCTTT. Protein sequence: CASSQQGWAFF.

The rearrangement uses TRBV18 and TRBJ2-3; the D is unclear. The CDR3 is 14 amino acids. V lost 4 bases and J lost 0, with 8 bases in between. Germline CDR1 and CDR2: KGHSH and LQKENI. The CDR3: CASSRVGSTDTQYF. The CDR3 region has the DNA TGTGCCAGCTCACGTGTGGGGAGCACAGATACGCAGTATTTT.

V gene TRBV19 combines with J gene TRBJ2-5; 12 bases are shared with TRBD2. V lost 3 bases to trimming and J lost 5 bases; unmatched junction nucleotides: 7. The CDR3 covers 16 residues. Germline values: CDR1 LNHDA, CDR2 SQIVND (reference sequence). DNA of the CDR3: TGTGCCAGTAGTATTCTAGCGGGAGGGCACTGGGAGACCCAGTACTTC. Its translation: CASSILAGGHWETQYF.